This TCR beta chain was recorded in a study of CD8 T cells in Susac syndrome. RNA, at about 0.5 to 1 ug, was reverse transcribed with random hexamers. TCRdb independently ran MiXCR on the immunoSEQ multiplex PCR reads; one entry per CDR3 protein. The sample records 130,000 or so distinct CDR3 sequences, approximately 95% being singletons. Per germline, CDR1 DFQATT and CDR2 SNEGSKA (reference sequence). This CDR3 comprises 14 residues. The V gene end was trimmed by 6 bases and the J gene end by 4 bases; junction bases not matched to a gene: 7. Study-level findings and limits: TCR sequencing and HLA analysis covered a relatively small number of individuals.

TEMRA cells were FACS-enriched and CD8+ and CD4+ T cells negatively isolated. To note about this clonotype: What it binds is unknown.

The chain has TRBV20-1 and TRBJ2-7; 12 bases are a match to TRBD1. The specimen was CD4+ T cells from PBMCs. This TCR was sampled from a human donor with multiple sclerosis. The DNA of the CDR3 is TGCAGTGCCCGGGGGACAGGGGGCTCTTACGAGCAGTACTTC. Translating it yields CSARGTGGSYEQYF.